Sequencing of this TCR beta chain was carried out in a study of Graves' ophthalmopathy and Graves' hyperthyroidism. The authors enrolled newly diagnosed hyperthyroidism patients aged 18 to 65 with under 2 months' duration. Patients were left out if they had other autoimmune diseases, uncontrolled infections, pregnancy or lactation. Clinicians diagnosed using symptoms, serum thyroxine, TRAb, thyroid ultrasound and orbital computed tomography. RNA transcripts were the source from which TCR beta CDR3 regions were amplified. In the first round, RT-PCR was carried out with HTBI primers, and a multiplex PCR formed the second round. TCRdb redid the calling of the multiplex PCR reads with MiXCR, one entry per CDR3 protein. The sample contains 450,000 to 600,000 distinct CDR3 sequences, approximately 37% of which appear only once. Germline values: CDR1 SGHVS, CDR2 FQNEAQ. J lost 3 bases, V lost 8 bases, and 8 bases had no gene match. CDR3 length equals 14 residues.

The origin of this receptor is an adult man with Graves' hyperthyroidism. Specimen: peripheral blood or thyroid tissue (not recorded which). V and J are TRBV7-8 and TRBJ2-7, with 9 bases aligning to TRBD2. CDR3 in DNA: TGTGCCAGCCAGAACGAGCGGGGGGACTACGAGCAGTACTTC. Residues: CASQNERGDYEQYF.